Below are 28 T cell receptor beta chains sequenced from a single sample in a study of metastatic and nonmetastatic thyroid tumors (dated by TCRdb to 2020 to 2022). No treatment had been received by any patient before thyroid surgery. Receptor amplification or capture employed PCR. Sequencing was carried out with an Illumina HiSeq 4000. TCRdb passed the public sequencing reads through fastp at Q25 and MiXCR, retaining productive beta sequences. The sample data list about 16,000 clones, and more than 10% of these were observed just once. The ten largest clonotypes hold approximately 30% of the sample. The sample taken for sequencing was blood. These receptors all come from a female donor with papillary thyroid cancer or a benign thyroid nodule (not recorded which). Some clones in this sample may be carry-over from other donors' samples.

At least ten counts were recorded for this clone. The rearrangement uses TRBV7-9 and TRBJ1-1; possible D gene TRBD1, 5 bases. Germline CDR1 SEHNR, CDR2 FQNEAQ (reference sequence). The CDR3 covers 13 residues. The V end lost 3 bases, the J end lost 5 bases, and 10 bases lay between the germline ends. CDR3 loop: CASSLGQWTEAFF. CDR3 DNA sequence: TGTGCCAGCAGCTTGGGGCAATGGACTGAAGCTTTCTTT.

Many counts were recorded for this clone. The V gene is TRBV7-3, the J gene TRBJ1-2; a possible D gene is TRBD1 (5 bases). The CDR3 length is 15 residues. Germline loops: CDR1 SGHTA, CDR2 FQGTGA. Deletions cut 6 bases from V and 4 bases from J, with 18 bases between. CDR3 sequence (DNA): TGTGCCAGCAGAGCCCAAGTGGGGCCCGGCTATGGCTACACCTTC. It yields the protein CASRAQVGPGYGYTF.

This clone was observed a handful of times. The chain uses TRBV28 and TRBJ2-7, with 12 bases lining up with TRBD1. V trimming: 5 bases; J trimming: 7 bases; junction bases outside the gene matches: 6. Germline V gene data show CDR1 as MDHEN and CDR2 as SYDVKM. The CDR3 has 14 amino acids. The CDR3 protein is CASSPGQGAKEQYF. Here the CDR3 DNA reads TGTGCCAGCAGTCCGGGACAGGGGGCGAAAGAGCAGTACTTC.

Ten or more counts support this clone. This may stem from a read error, because a much larger clone lies one nucleotide away. The chain employs TRBV4-3 and TRBJ1-4; D remains ambiguous. The CDR3 has 14 residues. Trimming left V 1 base short and J 3 bases short, with 6 bases between. Germline CDR1 LGHNA, CDR2 YSLEER. The CDR3 loop is CASSQGRANEKLFF. CDR3 sequence (DNA): TGCGCCAGCAGCCAAGGGCGGGCTAATGAAAAACTGTTTTTT.

Comment on this clone: At one end the junction does not follow the germline gene, possibly because of a read error. V is TRBV7-2 and J is TRBJ1-3; D perhaps matches TRBD1 (6 bases). This CDR3 region has 15 residues. The germline V gene encodes CDR1 SGHTA and CDR2 FQGNSA. The CDR3 bases are TGTTCCAGCAGCTTACGCTCGGGGGCAGAAAACACCATATATTTT. It translates to CSSSLRSGAENTIYF.

This clone has a count of ten or more. This chain joins TRBV11-1 and TRBJ2-5; 9 positions agree with TRBD1. The CDR3 is made up of 14 amino acids. Germline assignment: CDR1 SGHAT and CDR2 FQDESV (reference sequence). The trim removed 1 base at V and 5 bases at J, leaving 2 bases unmatched. The CDR3 DNA follows: TGTGCCAGCAGCTTAGGGACAGGGGCTGAGACCCAGTACTTC. This encodes CASSLGTGAETQYF.

Within the sample, this clone is medium-sized. The chain couples TRBV2 to TRBJ2-1; the D is unclear. Per the germline V gene, CDR1 is SNHLY and CDR2 is FYNNEI. The length of the CDR3 is 10 residues. Deletions cut 6 bases from V and 10 bases from J, with 7 bases between. The chain's CDR3 is CASSWTEQFF. CDR3 in DNA: TGTGCCAGCAGCTGGACCGAGCAGTTCTTC.

This clone was counted at least ten times. The genes are TRBV19 and TRBJ1-1; no firm D call. Looked up from germline, CDR1 is LNHDA and CDR2 is SQIVND (reference sequence). V gave up 3 bases and J gave up 7 bases, with 15 bases separating them. The CDR3 has 14 residues. The CDR3 DNA reads as TGTGCCAGTAGTATTAAGGGCTTGGTTAGTGAAGCTTTCTTT. Amino acids: CASSIKGLVSEAFF.

By proportion, this clone is medium-sized (0.01 to 0.1%). The chain has TRBV6-1 and TRBJ1-2; D remains ambiguous. Germline values: CDR1 MNHNS, CDR2 SASEGT. Trimming removed 5 bases from V and 8 bases from J, with 15 bases in between. The CDR3 is made up of 13 amino acids. CDR3 sequence reads: CASSSNSIGGYTF. The CDR3 DNA is TGTGCCAGCAGTTCGAACAGTATCGGGGGCTACACCTTC.

This clone was observed at least ten times. The chain links TRBV11-2 to TRBJ2-6, with TRBD1 identical over 9 bases. J gave up 4 bases and V 0 bases, and 13 bases lay outside the gene matches. Germline V gene sequence: CDR1 SGHAT, CDR2 FQNNGV. The CDR3 loop spans 20 amino acids. The DNA for the CDR3 is TGTGCCAGCAGCTTAGAATTCGGGACAGGGAGCCGTAGGGGGGCCAACGTCCTGACTTTC. Residues: CASSLEFGTGSRRGANVLTF.

This clone was recorded at least ten times. V is TRBV7-2 and J is TRBJ2-7; 10 positions agree with TRBD1. Germline values: CDR1 SGHTA, CDR2 FQGNSA. V shed 4 bases and J 6 bases; nucleotides not matched to a gene: 6. The CDR3 is 14 residues long. The chain's CDR3 is CASSSRDRGIEQYF. The DNA of the CDR3 is TGTGCCAGCAGCTCCCGGGACAGGGGAATCGAGCAGTACTTC.

In this sample, this clone turned up many times. This chain links TRBV6-4 with TRBJ2-3, with TRBD2 matching 9 bases. Germline assignment: CDR1 MRHNA and CDR2 SNTAGT. Unmatched junction bases numbered 1, after V lost 4 bases and J lost 5 bases. The CDR3 spans 13 residues. CDR3 residues: CASSVLAGDTQYF. The CDR3 coding sequence is TGTGCCAGCAGTGTACTAGCGGGAGATACGCAGTATTTT.

In its sample, this clone was seen many times. This sequence joins TRBV30 and TRBJ1-6, with TRBD1 as a possible D gene (5 bases). V gave up 5 bases and J gave up 5 bases, with 7 bases separating them. The germline gives CDR1 GTSNPN, CDR2 SVGIG (reference sequence). CDR3 length equals 12 residues. The CDR3: CAWVRDNSPLHF. The CDR3 nucleotides are TGTGCCTGGGTCAGGGATAATTCACCCCTCCACTTT.

In regard to this clone: Without the conserved terminal phenylalanine or tryptophan, this CDR3 likely stems from a read error. This chain joins TRBV27 and TRBJ1-1; 8 positions agree with TRBD1. The CDR3 extends over 15 amino acids. Losses at the gene ends were 4 bases for V and 5 bases for J; bases not matched to a gene: 9. Per germline, CDR1 MNHEY and CDR2 SMNVEV (reference sequence). This chain's CDR3 is CASSSPGQGQTEAFS. CDR3 bases: TGTGCCAGCAGTTCCCCTGGACAGGGACAAACTGAAGCTTTCTCT.

Comment on this clone: Given a much more abundant clone one base away, this may be a read error. Other DNA variants within this sample encode the same CDR3. This chain links TRBV4-3 with TRBJ2-7, with 14 bases matching TRBD2. Germline V CDR1 and CDR2: LGHNA, YSLEER. The CDR3 totals 19 residues. CDR3 in amino acids: CASSLLIGLAGGRSYEQYF. CDR3 bases: TGCGCCAGCAGCCTACTCATCGGACTAGCGGGAGGTCGGTCCTACGAACAGTACTTC.

The chain is built from TRBV7-8 and TRBJ1-2; tentatively, D is TRBD1 (6 bases). With 5 bases removed from V and 6 bases from J, the gap between germline ends came to 22 bases. Germline lookup yields CDR1 SGHVS and CDR2 FQNEAQ. The CDR3 loop spans 16 amino acids. This CDR3 is CASSPLLVGGGDGYTF. The CDR3 region has the DNA TGTGCCAGCAGCCCCCTATTGGTTGGAGGGGGGGATGGCTACACCTTC.

This clone was found many times. This sequence joins TRBV5-6 and TRBJ1-3; D is possibly TRBD1 (5 bases). Germline CDR1 reads SGHDT; CDR2 reads YYEEEE. Trimming cost V 4 bases and J 6 bases, with 14 bases left between them. The CDR3 length is 14 residues. CDR3: CASSPGRSENTIYF. For the CDR3, the DNA is TGTGCCAGCAGCCCGGGACGGTCAGAAAACACCATATATTTT.

For this clone: At one boundary the junction diverges from the germline segment, which might be a read error. V usage is TRBV6-1 and J usage is TRBJ2-3; 10 bases map to TRBD2. The CDR3 is 13 residues long. Germline CDR1 reads MNHNS; CDR2 reads SASEGT. CDR3: CASISGRTDTQYF. The CDR3, as DNA: TGTGCCAGCATTAGCGGGAGGACAGATACTCAGTATTTT.

At least ten counts were recorded for this clone. This sequence joins TRBV3-1 and TRBJ1-1, with D possibly being TRBD1 (5 bases). Between the trimmed V and J ends, which lost 5 bases and 7 bases, there was a span of 11 bases. The germline gives CDR1 LGHDT, CDR2 YNNKEL (reference sequence). The CDR3 runs 12 residues. CDR3 residues: CASSRQHYEAFF. The CDR3 DNA sequence: TGTGCCAGCAGCAGACAGCATTATGAAGCTTTCTTT. The full variable domain, its missing parts supplied by reference TRBV3-1 and TRBJ1-1, is DTAVSQTPKYLVTQMGNDKSIKCEQNLGHDTMYWYKQDSKKFLKIMFSYNNKELIINETVPNRFSPKSPDKAHLNLHINSLELGDSAVYFCASSRQHYEAFFGQGTRLTVV.

This clone was seen a handful of times. The chain combines TRBV30 with TRBJ1-1; D gene uncertain. This CDR3 region has 11 residues. Germline CDR1 reads GTSNPN; CDR2 reads SVGIG (reference sequence). The V and J ends lost 2 bases and 9 bases respectively, with 10 bases between them. CDR3 region: CAWSLPIQAFF. CDR3 nucleotide sequence: TGTGCCTGGAGTTTGCCTATTCAAGCTTTCTTT.

This clone has just a few counts. Its ends do not fully match the called genes, so a read error is possible. Additional DNA sequences in this sample encode the identical CDR3. This rearrangement joins TRBV5-1 to TRBJ2-1; D could derive from TRBD1 or TRBD2 (6 bases each). From germline, CDR1 is SGHRS and CDR2 YFSETQ. CDR3 size: 13 residues. The CDR3 region has the DNA TGCGCTAGCAACCCGGGGGCCAACAATGAGCAGTTCTTC. The encoded protein is CASNPGANNEQFF.

In its sample, this clone was seen many times. The chain links TRBV27 to TRBJ2-3; tentatively, D is TRBD1 (5 bases). This CDR3 comprises 14 residues. CDR1 is MNHEY, CDR2 SMNVEV, per germline (reference sequence). Trimming cost V 5 bases and J 6 bases, with 15 bases left between them. For the CDR3, the DNA is TGTGCCAGCAGTATTCGGACACCAGGGGATACGCAGTATTTT. As protein: CASSIRTPGDTQYF.

At least ten counts were recorded for this clone. This chain links TRBV7-6 with TRBJ2-5; 14 positions match TRBD2. CDR3 size: 16 residues. The V gene's germline CDR1 is SGHVS and CDR2 FNYEAQ. V trimming: 5 bases; J trimming: 5 bases; junction bases outside the gene matches: 7. CDR3 sequence reads: CASSPRTSGGLETQYF. CDR3 sequence (DNA): TGTGCCAGCAGCCCACGGACTAGCGGGGGGCTGGAGACCCAGTACTTC.

This clone came up many times. The chain is built from TRBV25-1 and TRBJ2-5; D is possibly TRBD2 (6 bases). CDR1 MGHDK and CDR2 SYGVNS come from the germline V gene. Trimming pared 8 bases from V and 0 bases from J, leaving 10 bases between. This CDR3 is 13 amino acids long. CDR3 nucleotides: TGTGCCAGCGGCGGGACGGACCAAGAGACCCAGTACTTC. This encodes CASGGTDQETQYF.

On this clone: Just one base apart from a much larger clone, this may be a read error. V and J are TRBV20-1 and TRBJ2-4; the D gene is possibly TRBD1 (6 bases). V dropped 4 bases and J dropped 10 bases, with 17 bases sitting between them. The germline gives CDR1 DFQATT, CDR2 SNEGSKA (reference sequence). The CDR3 is 13 amino acids. The DNA for the CDR3 is TGCAGTGCTACCACCCCCTGGACAGATATTCAGTACTTC. Translating gives CSATTPWTDIQYF.

The chain is built from TRBV11-2 and TRBJ1-2, with D possibly being TRBD1 (5 bases). This CDR3 is built from 16 residues. V was shortened by 5 bases and J by 4 bases, with 20 bases between the two germline ends. From germline, CDR1 is SGHAT and CDR2 FQNNGV. CDR3 nucleotide sequence: TGTGCCAGCAGCCCGGGGAGGTCAGGGCTGGTCTATGGCTACACCTTC. Translating it yields CASSPGRSGLVYGYTF.

This clone was found many times. The V gene is TRBV6-2 or TRBV6-3, the J gene TRBJ2-3; weak D call: TRBD2 (6 bases). From germline, CDR1 is MNHEY and CDR2 SVGEGT. V was shortened by 6 bases and J by 0 bases, with 16 bases between the two germline ends. The CDR3 is made up of 16 amino acids. The CDR3: CASRRLWDFSTDTQYF. CDR3 DNA: TGTGCCAGCAGACGACTATGGGACTTTAGCACAGATACGCAGTATTTT.

In its sample, this clone was seen a few times. The V gene is TRBV2, the J gene TRBJ1-6; TRBD1 matches 11 bases. The trim removed 6 bases at V and 7 bases at J, leaving 5 bases unmatched. Germline V gene lookup returns CDR1 SNHLY and CDR2 FYNNEI. This CDR3 has 15 residues. Here the CDR3 reads CASRGTGGKNSPLHF. The DNA of the CDR3 is TGTGCCAGCAGGGGGACAGGGGGAAAAAATTCACCCCTCCACTTT.